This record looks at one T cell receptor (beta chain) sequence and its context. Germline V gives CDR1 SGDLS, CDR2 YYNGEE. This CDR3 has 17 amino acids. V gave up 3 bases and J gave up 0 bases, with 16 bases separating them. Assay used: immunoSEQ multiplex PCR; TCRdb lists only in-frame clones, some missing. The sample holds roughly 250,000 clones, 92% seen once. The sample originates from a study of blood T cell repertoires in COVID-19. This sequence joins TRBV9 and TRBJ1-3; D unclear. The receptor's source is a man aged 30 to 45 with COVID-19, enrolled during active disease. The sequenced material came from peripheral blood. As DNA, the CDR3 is TGTGCCAGCAGCGAACGAGAAGAGCCCAACTCTGGAAACACCATATATTTT. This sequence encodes CASSEREEPNSGNTIYF.